This TCR beta chain was sequenced in a study of vaccination effects on CD4 cells after COVID-19. The table came from immunoSEQ multiplex PCR; TCRdb's copy has only in-frame clones and leaves some out. The data hold about 32,000 clones, with 72% observed a single time. Broader study findings: Marked clonal contraction of both clone types appeared late after vaccination.

Comments on this clone: The antigen remains unidentified.

Using viral peptide pools, the ViraFEST assay grew out antigen-specific CD4+ T cells prior to sequencing. Upon completion of roughly ten days in culture, CD4+ T cells were isolated. Each person got two doses of an mRNA SARS-CoV-2 vaccine, BNT162b2 or mRNA-1273. It was with around 9.9 IU/ml IL-2 and 9.5 to 10 ug/ml peptides that two million PBMC per well were cultured. The source is a human donor who received a COVID-19 vaccine. Sequencing was performed on CD4+ T cells from PBMCs cultured with HCoV-229E spike peptides, taken after COVID-19 vaccination.

In DNA form, the CDR3 reads TGTGCCAGCAGTGGGGGGTACAATGAGCAGTTCTTC. It codes for CASSGGYNEQFF. The rearrangement uses TRBV2 and TRBJ2-1; D possibly uses TRBD1 or TRBD2 (5 bases each). Trimming took off 4 bases at V and 4 bases at J, with 5 bases between the two ends. CDR1 is SNHLY and CDR2 is FYNNEI in the germline V gene. The CDR3 has 12 amino acids.